The TCR beta chain under discussion was sequenced for a study of metastatic and nonmetastatic thyroid tumors. This CDR3 contains 20 residues. V was pared by 2 bases and J by 6 bases, with 23 bases of the junction left unmatched. TCRdb re-called clones from the PCR reads using MiXCR. The sample has 25,000 to 30,000 clones, under 30% seen once; the top ten hold around 5.5%. No patient received treatment before thyroid surgery. Details on this clone: The antigen is not known.

Findings and caveats of the study: Within blood and tumor, benign nodules reportedly had significantly lower TCR beta diversity than malignant thyroid tumors did.

Sequencing input: blood. The TCR comes from a female donor with papillary thyroid cancer or a benign thyroid nodule (not recorded which). Some clones in this sample may be carry-over from other donors' samples. The rearrangement joins TRBV12-3 or TRBV12-4 to TRBJ2-7; the match to TRBD2 covers 9 bases. The CDR3, as DNA: TGTGCCAGCAGTTTACGTAGGGGATCTACTCGACTAGCGGAGATGGCCGAGCAGTACTTC. Translating gives CASSLRRGSTRLAEMAEQYF.